This TCR beta chain is drawn from a study of blood T cell repertoires in COVID-19. Study details: Samples taken during acute and convalescent COVID-19 were collected in the United States, Italy and Spain. T cells, B-cell-depleted T cells, or PBMCs provided the cDNA or gDNA that served as material.

In the source study's methods: Reference gene primer amplification in the assay estimated nucleated cell counts. Using immunoSEQ multiplex PCR, the repertoire was profiled, and TCRdb retains in-frame clones only, with some absent. V, J and clone size are those of that table, while D and trimming were read from the DNA. The table records over 200,000 clones, roughly 90% of them present only once. CDR3 length: 15 amino acids. Looked up from germline, CDR1 is MNHEY and CDR2 is SVGAGI. Trimming pared 6 bases from V and 5 bases from J, leaving 17 bases between. This TCR was sampled from a woman between 25 and 40 years old with acute or convalescent COVID-19. The chain joins TRBV6-5 to TRBJ2-1; TRBD2 might be the D (5 bases). The sequenced sample consisted of peripheral blood. As DNA, the CDR3 is TGTGCCAGCAGCGGGGTGGTCCTGCGCCACAATGAGCAGTTCTTC. Translation gives CASSGVVLRHNEQFF.